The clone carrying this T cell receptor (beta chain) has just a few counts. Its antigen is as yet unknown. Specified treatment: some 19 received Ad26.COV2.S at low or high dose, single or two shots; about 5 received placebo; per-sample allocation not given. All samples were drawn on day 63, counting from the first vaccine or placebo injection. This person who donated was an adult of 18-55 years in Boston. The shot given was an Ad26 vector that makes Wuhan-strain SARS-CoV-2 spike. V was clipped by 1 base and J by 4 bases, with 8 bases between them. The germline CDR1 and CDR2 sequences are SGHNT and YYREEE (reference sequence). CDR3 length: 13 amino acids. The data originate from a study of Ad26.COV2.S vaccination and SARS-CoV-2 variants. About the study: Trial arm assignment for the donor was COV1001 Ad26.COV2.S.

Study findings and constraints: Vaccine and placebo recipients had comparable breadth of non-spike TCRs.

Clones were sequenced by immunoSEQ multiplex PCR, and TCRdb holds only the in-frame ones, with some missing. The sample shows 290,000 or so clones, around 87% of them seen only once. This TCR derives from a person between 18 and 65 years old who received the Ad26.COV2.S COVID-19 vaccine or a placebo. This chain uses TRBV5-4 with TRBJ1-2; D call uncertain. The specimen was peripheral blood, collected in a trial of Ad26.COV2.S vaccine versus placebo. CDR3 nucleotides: TGTGCCAGCAGCTTGTCCCAGCCCTATGGCTACACCTTC. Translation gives CASSLSQPYGYTF.